A single sample gave rise to the 9 T cell receptor beta chains below, sequenced in a study of OX40 agonist ivuxolimab in advanced cancers. TCRdb's table, derived via immunoSEQ multiplex PCR, lists solely in-frame clones and lacks some. The data show 55,000 to 60,000 clones, around 84% seen once. Source: CD4+ or CD8+ T cells sorted from blood, taken in a trial of the OX40 agonist ivuxolimab. The receptors stem from an adult with an advanced solid tumor such as melanoma, head and neck, liver or kidney cancer.

The rearrangement joins TRBV14 to TRBJ2-1, with 9 bases fitting TRBD2. CDR1 and CDR2 from the germline V gene are SGHDN and FVKESK. This CDR3 spans 12 amino acids. The V gene end was trimmed by 1 base and the J gene end by 16 bases; junction bases not matched to a gene: 5. CDR3: CASSQAPGTSFF. The DNA of the CDR3 is TGTGCCAGCAGCCAAGCCCCCGGGACTAGCTTCTTC.

The chain recombines TRBV10-1 with TRBJ2-3, with D maybe TRBD2 (5 bases). Germline CDR1 reads WNHNN; CDR2 reads SYGVQD (reference sequence). The CDR3 sequence is 13 residues long. The V end lost 6 bases, the J end lost 4 bases, and 11 bases lay between the germline ends. The CDR3 spells CASRLWTADTQYF. In nucleotides, the CDR3 is TGCGCCAGCAGGCTCTGGACTGCAGATACGCAGTATTTT.

The rearrangement links TRBV30 to TRBJ2-2, with a weak D call TRBD2 (5 bases). From germline, CDR1 is GTSNPN and CDR2 SVGIG (reference sequence). There are 13 residues in the CDR3. Deletions cut 2 bases from V and 4 bases from J, with 8 bases between. CDR3 region: CAWSRDATGELFF. The CDR3 region has the DNA TGTGCCTGGAGTCGGGATGCCACCGGGGAGCTGTTTTTT.

This chain links TRBV7-9 with TRBJ2-4; maybe TRBD1 (5 bases). CDR3 length: 16 amino acids. V lost 4 bases and J 2 bases, leaving 15 bases between the germline ends. The V gene's germline CDR1 is SEHNR and CDR2 FQNEAQ (reference sequence). CDR3 DNA sequence: TGTGCCAGCAGCTCACCGCCCAGGGAATCCAAAAACATTCAGTACTTC. Its translation is CASSSPPRESKNIQYF.

V is TRBV30 and J is TRBJ2-1; maybe TRBD2 (5 bases). Germline CDR1 and CDR2: GTSNPN and SVGIG (reference sequence). V was trimmed by 4 bases and J by 6 bases, leaving 13 bases between them. The CDR3 runs 13 residues. CDR3 region: CAWKRVPVNEQFF. In DNA, the CDR3 is TGTGCCTGGAAGAGGGTTCCGGTCAATGAGCAGTTCTTC.

J is TRBJ2-7 and V is TRBV7-9; 8 nucleotides align to TRBD1. This CDR3 has 13 amino acids. V lost 7 bases, J lost 4 bases, and 6 bases stayed unmatched. Germline assignment: CDR1 SEHNR and CDR2 FQNEAQ (reference sequence). The CDR3 region is CASTLQGVYEQYF. CDR3 DNA sequence: TGTGCCAGCACCCTACAGGGGGTTTACGAGCAGTACTTC.

V is TRBV5-1 and J is TRBJ2-5, with TRBD1 as a possible D gene (5 bases). The CDR3 length is 14 residues. CDR1 and CDR2 from the germline V gene are SGHRS and YFSETQ. V gave up 0 bases and J gave up 3 bases, with 9 bases separating them. The CDR3 bases are TGCGCCAGCAGCTTGGAACAGGAAGAAGAGACCCAGTACTTC. It is translated as CASSLEQEEETQYF.

The V and J genes are TRBV5-1 and TRBJ2-7, with D possibly TRBD2 on 6 matching bases. The V gene lost 0 bases and the J gene lost 6 bases, with 13 bases spanning the gap. CDR1 and CDR2 (germline): SGHRS, YFSETQ. CDR3 length equals 14 residues. CDR3 region: CASSLEATSGEQYF. The CDR3 nucleotides read TGCGCCAGCAGCTTGGAAGCGACTAGTGGCGAGCAGTACTTC.

V and J are TRBV4-1 and TRBJ2-3, with 13 bases identical to TRBD2. Germline loops: CDR1 MGHRA, CDR2 YSYEKL. The junction had 7 bases not matched to a gene; V was cut back by 3 bases and J by 7 bases. The CDR3 covers 16 residues. CDR3 sequence reads: CASSQGTSGGANTQYF. The DNA for the CDR3 is TGCGCCAGCAGCCAGGGAACTAGCGGGGGGGCAAATACGCAGTATTTT.